This TCR beta chain was recovered during a study of blood T cell repertoires in COVID-19. The CDR3 runs to 15 residues. Per germline, CDR1 LNHDA and CDR2 SQIVND (reference sequence). The V gene lost 1 base and the J gene lost 4 bases, with 13 bases spanning the gap. The sample holds one count of this clone. TCRdb's table, derived via immunoSEQ multiplex PCR, lists solely in-frame clones and lacks some. The repertoire holds about 240,000 clones, with roughly 80% as singletons. Sequences were obtained from peripheral blood. The TCR was taken from a woman aged 18-30 years with acute or convalescent COVID-19. This rearrangement joins TRBV19 to TRBJ1-1; possibly TRBD1 for D (5 bases). Here the CDR3 DNA reads TGTGCCAGTAGTATAGGAGATGGCAGGGCCACTGAAGCTTTCTTT. Its translation: CASSIGDGRATEAFF.